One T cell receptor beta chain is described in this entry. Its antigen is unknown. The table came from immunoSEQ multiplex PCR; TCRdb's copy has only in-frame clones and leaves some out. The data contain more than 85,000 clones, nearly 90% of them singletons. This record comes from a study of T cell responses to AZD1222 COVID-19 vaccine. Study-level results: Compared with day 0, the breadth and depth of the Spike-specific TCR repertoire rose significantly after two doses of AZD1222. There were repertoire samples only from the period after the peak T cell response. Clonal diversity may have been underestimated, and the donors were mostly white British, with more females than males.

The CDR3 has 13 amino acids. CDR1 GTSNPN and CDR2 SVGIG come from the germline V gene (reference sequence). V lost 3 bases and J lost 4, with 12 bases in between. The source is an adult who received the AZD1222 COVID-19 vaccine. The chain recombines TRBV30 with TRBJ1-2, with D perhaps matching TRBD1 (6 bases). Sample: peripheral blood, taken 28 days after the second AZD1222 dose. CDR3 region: CAWSRTVSYGYTF. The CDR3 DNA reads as TGTGCCTGGAGCCGGACAGTAAGCTATGGCTACACCTTC.